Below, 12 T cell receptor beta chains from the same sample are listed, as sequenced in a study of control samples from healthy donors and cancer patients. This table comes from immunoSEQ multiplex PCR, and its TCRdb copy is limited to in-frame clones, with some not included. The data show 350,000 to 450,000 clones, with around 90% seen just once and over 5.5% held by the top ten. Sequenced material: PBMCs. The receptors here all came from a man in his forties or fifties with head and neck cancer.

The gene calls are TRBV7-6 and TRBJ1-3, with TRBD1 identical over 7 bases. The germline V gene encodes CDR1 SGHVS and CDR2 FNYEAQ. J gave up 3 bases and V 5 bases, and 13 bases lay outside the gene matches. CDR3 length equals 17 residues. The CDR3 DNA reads TGTGCCAGCAGCAGGGACCTGGGACAGAAGTATGGAAACACCATATATTTT. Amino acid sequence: CASSRDLGQKYGNTIYF. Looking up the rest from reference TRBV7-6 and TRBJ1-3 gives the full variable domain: GAGVSQSPRYKVTKRGQDVALRCDPISGHVSLYWYRQALGQGPEFLTYFNYEAQQDKSGLPNDRFSAERPEGSISTLTIQRTEQRDSAMYRCASSRDLGQKYGNTIYFGEGSWLTVV.

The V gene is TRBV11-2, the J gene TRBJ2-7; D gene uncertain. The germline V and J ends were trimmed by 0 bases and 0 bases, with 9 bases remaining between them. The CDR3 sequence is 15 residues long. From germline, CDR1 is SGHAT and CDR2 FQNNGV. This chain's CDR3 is CASSLDARSSYEQYF. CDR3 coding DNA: TGTGCCAGCAGCTTAGATGCGCGGAGCTCCTACGAGCAGTACTTC.

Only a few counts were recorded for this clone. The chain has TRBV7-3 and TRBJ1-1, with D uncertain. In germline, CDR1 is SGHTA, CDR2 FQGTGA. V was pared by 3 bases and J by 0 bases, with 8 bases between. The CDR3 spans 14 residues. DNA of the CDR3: TGTGCCAGCAGCTTGGGAGGTATGAACACTGAAGCTTTCTTT. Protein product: CASSLGGMNTEAFF.

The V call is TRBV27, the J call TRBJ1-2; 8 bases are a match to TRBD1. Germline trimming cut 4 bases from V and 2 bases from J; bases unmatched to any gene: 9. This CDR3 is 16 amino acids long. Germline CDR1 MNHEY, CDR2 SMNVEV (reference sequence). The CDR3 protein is CASSSPAGGGNYGYTF. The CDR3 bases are TGTGCCAGCAGTTCGCCCGCAGGGGGCGGGAACTATGGCTACACCTTC.

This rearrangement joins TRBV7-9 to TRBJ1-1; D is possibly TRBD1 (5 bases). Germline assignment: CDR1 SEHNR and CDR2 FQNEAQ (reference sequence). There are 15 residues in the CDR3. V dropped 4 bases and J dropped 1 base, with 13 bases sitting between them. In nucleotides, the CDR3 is TGTGCCAGCAGCTCCAACCTAAGGGGGAACACTGAAGCTTTCTTT. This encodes CASSSNLRGNTEAFF. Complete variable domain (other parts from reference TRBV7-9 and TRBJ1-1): DTGVSQNPRHKITKRGQNVTFRCDPISEHNRLYWYRQTLGQGPEFLTYFQNEAQLEKSRLLSDRFSAERPKGSFSTLEIQRTEQGDSAMYLCASSSNLRGNTEAFFGQGTRLTVV.

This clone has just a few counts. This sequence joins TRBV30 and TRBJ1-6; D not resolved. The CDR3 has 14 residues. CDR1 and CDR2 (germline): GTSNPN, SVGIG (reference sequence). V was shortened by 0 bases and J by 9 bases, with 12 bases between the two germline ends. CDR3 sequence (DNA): TGTGCCTGGAGTGTACTAGAAATGGTTTCACCCCTCCACTTT. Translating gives CAWSVLEMVSPLHF.

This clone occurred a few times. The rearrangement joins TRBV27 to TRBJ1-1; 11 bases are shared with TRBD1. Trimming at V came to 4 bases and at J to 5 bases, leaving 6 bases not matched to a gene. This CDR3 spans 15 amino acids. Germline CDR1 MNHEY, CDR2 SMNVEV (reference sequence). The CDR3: CASSSWTGGRTEAFF. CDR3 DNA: TGTGCCAGCAGTTCCTGGACAGGGGGCAGGACTGAAGCTTTCTTT.

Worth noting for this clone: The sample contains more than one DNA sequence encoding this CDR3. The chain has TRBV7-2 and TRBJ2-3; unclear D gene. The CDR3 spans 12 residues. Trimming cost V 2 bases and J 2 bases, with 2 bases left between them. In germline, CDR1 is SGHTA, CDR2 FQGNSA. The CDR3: CASSLLTDTQYF. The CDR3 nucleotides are TGTGCCAGCAGCTTACTCACAGATACGCAGTATTTT.

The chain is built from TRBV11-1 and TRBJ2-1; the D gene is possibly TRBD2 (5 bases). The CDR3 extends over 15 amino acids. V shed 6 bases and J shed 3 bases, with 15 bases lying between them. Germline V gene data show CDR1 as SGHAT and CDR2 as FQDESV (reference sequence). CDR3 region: CASRSGYKLYNEQFF. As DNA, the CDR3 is TGTGCCAGCAGGTCGGGGTACAAACTCTACAATGAGCAGTTCTTC.

CDR3 nucleotides: TGCGCCAGCAGTCCTAGGACAGGGGCTAACACTGAAGCTTTCTTT. Translated, it gives CASSPRTGANTEAFF. The V and J genes are TRBV10-1 and TRBJ1-1, with TRBD1 identical over 9 bases. The V gene end was trimmed by 5 bases and the J gene end by 2 bases; junction bases not matched to a gene: 6. CDR1 WNHNN and CDR2 SYGVQD come from the germline V gene (reference sequence). This CDR3 is 15 amino acids long.

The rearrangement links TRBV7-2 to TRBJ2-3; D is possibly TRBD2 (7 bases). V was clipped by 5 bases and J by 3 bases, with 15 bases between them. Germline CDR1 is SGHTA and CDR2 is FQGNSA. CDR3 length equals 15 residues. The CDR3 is CASSRGGRATDTQYF. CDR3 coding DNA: TGTGCCAGCAGCCGCGGGGGCAGGGCTACAGATACGCAGTATTTT.

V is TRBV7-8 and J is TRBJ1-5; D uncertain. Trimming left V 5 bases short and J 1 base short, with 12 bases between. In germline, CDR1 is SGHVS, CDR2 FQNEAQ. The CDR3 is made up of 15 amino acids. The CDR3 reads CASSQPGISNQPQHF. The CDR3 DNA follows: TGTGCCAGCAGCCAGCCTGGGATAAGCAATCAGCCCCAGCATTTT.